This T cell receptor beta chain was identified in a study of T cells in tumors after PD-1 blockade. Unmatched junction bases numbered 3, after V lost 4 bases and J lost 1 base. Germline values: CDR1 LGHNA, CDR2 YNFKEQ. The CDR3 spans 16 residues. TCRdb's table, derived via immunoSEQ multiplex PCR, lists solely in-frame clones and lacks some. Of 60,000 to 65,000 clones in the sample, roughly 70% were seen once. The sample was PBMCs, taken after anti-PD-1 treatment. The chain combines TRBV4-2 with TRBJ1-5; 11 bases are a match to TRBD1. The sequence was obtained from a human donor with basal cell carcinoma. CDR3 nucleotides: TGTGCCAGCAGCCTTGGACAGGGGGCGAGCAATCAGCCCCAGCATTTT. Translating it yields CASSLGQGASNQPQHF.